This is a list of T cell receptor beta chains from one sample in a study of OX40 agonist ivuxolimab in advanced cancers. Profiling relied on immunoSEQ multiplex PCR, and the TCRdb table lists in-frame clones only, not all of them. Found here are tens of thousands of clones, roughly 84% of them singletons; the top ten hold about 1%. The sample here was CD4+ or CD8+ T cells sorted from blood, taken in a trial of the OX40 agonist ivuxolimab. The receptors stem from an adult with an advanced solid tumor such as melanoma, head and neck, liver or kidney cancer. The CDR3 runs from the conserved cysteine through the conserved F or W. Each record gives: J gene, D gene, V gene, CDR3 protein. The D gene is left open where the match is weak.

j_call: TRBJ2-7
d_call: TRBD1
v_call: TRBV11-2
cdr3_aa: CASSPDRANEQYF

j_call: TRBJ2-7
d_call: NA
v_call: TRBV5-1
cdr3_aa: CASSLAQGPSYEQYF

j_call: TRBJ2-1
d_call: NA
v_call: TRBV5-6
cdr3_aa: CASSLGGGTLDNEQFF

j_call: TRBJ1-1
d_call: NA
v_call: TRBV27
cdr3_aa: CASSYKGNTEAFF

j_call: TRBJ2-3
d_call: NA
v_call: TRBV9
cdr3_aa: CASSPYQGGYTQYF

j_call: TRBJ1-1
d_call: NA
v_call: TRBV18
cdr3_aa: CASSPGGGKMNTEAFF

j_call: TRBJ1-1
d_call: NA
v_call: TRBV7-2
cdr3_aa: CASSFRLGGHTEAFF

j_call: TRBJ2-3
d_call: TRBD1
v_call: TRBV7-6
cdr3_aa: CASSLGGTVDLKSTDTQYF

j_call: TRBJ2-2
d_call: NA
v_call: TRBV19
cdr3_aa: CASSGILGVSTGELFF

j_call: TRBJ1-4
d_call: TRBD1
v_call: TRBV2
cdr3_aa: CASSPWTGREKLFF

j_call: TRBJ1-2
d_call: NA
v_call: TRBV19
cdr3_aa: CASSPGTAKANYGYTF

j_call: TRBJ1-2
d_call: NA
v_call: TRBV18
cdr3_aa: CASSQRAGPNYGYTF

j_call: TRBJ2-4
d_call: NA
v_call: TRBV2
cdr3_aa: CASSTGLLAKNIQYF

j_call: TRBJ2-5
d_call: TRBD2
v_call: TRBV4-1
cdr3_aa: CASSQAGLAAETQYF

j_call: TRBJ1-1
d_call: NA
v_call: TRBV7-2
cdr3_aa: CASSLSRWGYTEAFF

j_call: TRBJ1-3
d_call: NA
v_call: TRBV7-9
cdr3_aa: CASSFASGNTIYF

j_call: TRBJ1-4
d_call: TRBD1
v_call: TRBV5-4
cdr3_aa: CASSNPGQGNEKLFF

j_call: TRBJ2-2
d_call: TRBD1
v_call: TRBV18
cdr3_aa: CASSLRPGQGNFTGELFF

j_call: TRBJ2-4
d_call: NA
v_call: TRBV21-1
cdr3_aa: CASSKGHRPFIIFLAKNIQYF

j_call: TRBJ1-1
d_call: NA
v_call: TRBV6-1
cdr3_aa: CASSEGPGGWATEAFF

j_call: TRBJ1-4
d_call: TRBD1
v_call: TRBV7-2
cdr3_aa: CASSSPGQPNEKLFF

j_call: TRBJ2-5
d_call: NA
v_call: TRBV28
cdr3_aa: CASSTDGRETQYF

j_call: TRBJ1-6
d_call: TRBD1
v_call: TRBV6-6
cdr3_aa: CASRQGGNNSPLHF

j_call: TRBJ2-1
d_call: NA
v_call: TRBV5-6
cdr3_aa: CASSLFDVNEQFF

j_call: TRBJ1-1
d_call: NA
v_call: TRBV6-5
cdr3_aa: CASSLNGETEAFF

j_call: TRBJ2-7
d_call: NA
v_call: TRBV25-1
cdr3_aa: CASSATTKPGQGSYEQYF

j_call: TRBJ1-6
d_call: TRBD1
v_call: TRBV4-1
cdr3_aa: CASSHPLNPGQGSYNSPLHF

j_call: TRBJ2-3
d_call: TRBD2
v_call: TRBV5-1
cdr3_aa: CASRLAGSDTQYF

j_call: TRBJ2-7
d_call: NA
v_call: TRBV7-9
cdr3_aa: CASSDRTYEQYF

j_call: TRBJ2-5
d_call: TRBD1
v_call: TRBV7-7
cdr3_aa: CASSPGQGGVADF

j_call: TRBJ1-6
d_call: NA
v_call: TRBV6-5
cdr3_aa: CASSILQGTNSPLHF

j_call: TRBJ2-2
d_call: TRBD1
v_call: TRBV19
cdr3_aa: CASSTGGHANTGELFF

j_call: TRBJ1-1
d_call: TRBD1
v_call: TRBV9
cdr3_aa: CASSRQTGTGNTEAFF